Below, 4 T cell receptor beta chains from the same sample are listed, as sequenced in a study of blood T cell repertoires in COVID-19. Libraries were prepared by immunoSEQ multiplex PCR; TCRdb keeps only in-frame clonotypes and omits some of them. The table records over 250,000 clones, 83% of them present only once. The sample was peripheral blood. The receptors come from a woman aged 45-65 years who had recovered from COVID-19.

The table lists this clone with a few counts. The rearrangement joins TRBV18 to TRBJ1-5; 12 nucleotides match TRBD1. Germline trimming cut 6 bases from V and 5 bases from J; bases unmatched to any gene: 5. Germline values: CDR1 KGHSH, CDR2 LQKENI. The CDR3 is made up of 15 amino acids. CDR3 loop: CASSEGQGAYQPQHF. CDR3 DNA: TGTGCCAGCTCTGAGGGACAGGGGGCTTATCAGCCCCAGCATTTT.

The rearrangement links TRBV27 to TRBJ2-1; 9 positions match TRBD1. This CDR3 has 14 residues. Germline CDR1 is MNHEY and CDR2 is SMNVEV (reference sequence). J was trimmed by 5 bases and V by 4 bases; bases with no gene match: 3. The CDR3 reads CASSWGQGHNEQFF. The CDR3 DNA reads TGTGCCAGCAGTTGGGGACAGGGCCACAATGAGCAGTTCTTC.

V usage is TRBV5-1 and J usage is TRBJ2-1; D is possibly TRBD2 (6 bases). CDR3 length: 13 amino acids. Germline CDR1 SGHRS, CDR2 YFSETQ. The V end was cut by 4 bases, the J end by 12 bases, with 17 bases between. CDR3 nucleotides: TGCGCCAGCAGCCACCGGCCCCCGCGGGGGCAGTTCTTC. This codes for CASSHRPPRGQFF.

This chain links TRBV19 with TRBJ2-5; 11 nucleotides match TRBD2. V shed 5 bases, J shed 1 base, and the junction held 6 bases outside the gene matches. CDR3 length: 16 residues. From germline, CDR1 is LNHDA and CDR2 SQIVND (reference sequence). The CDR3 region has the DNA TGTGCCAGTAGTCTGGGACTAGCGGACGGCCAAGAGACCCAGTACTTC. Residues: CASSLGLADGQETQYF.